A single sample gave rise to the 24 T cell receptor beta chains below, sequenced in a study of blood T cell repertoires in COVID-19 (dated by TCRdb to about 2020). Preparation of the library involved the immunoSEQ multiplex PCR assay. The immuneACCESS repertoire file appears here via TCRdb, limited to in-frame rearrangements. These files lack a portion of the clones; in checked studies, under half of the deficit traces to unresolved V genes, and the cause of the others is not known. The sample has about 59,000 clones on record, approximately 84% of them singletons. 5% to 6.5% of the sample is in the top ten clones. The specimen sequenced was peripheral blood. The receptors shown here come from a man of 80 years or more in a cohort sampled during active COVID-19.

This sequence joins TRBV9 and TRBJ2-1; D possibly corresponds to TRBD2 (5 bases). V gave up 3 bases and J gave up 10 bases, with 11 bases separating them. The CDR3 consists of 12 residues. Germline V CDR1 and CDR2: SGDLS, YYNGEE. Here the CDR3 reads CASSAQPGEQFF. The DNA for the CDR3 is TGTGCCAGCAGCGCCCAACCGGGGGAGCAGTTCTTC.

This rearrangement joins TRBV11-3 to TRBJ2-7; the match to TRBD1 covers 9 bases. CDR1 SGHNT and CDR2 YENEEA come from the germline V gene. The CDR3 consists of 13 residues. V lost 8 bases and J lost 0; bases outside the gene matches: 2. The DNA for the CDR3 is TGTGCCAGCGGGACAGGGCCCTCCTACGAGCAGTACTTC. Encoded protein: CASGTGPSYEQYF.

The genes are TRBV12-5 and TRBJ1-3; unclear D gene. The V and J ends lost 2 bases and 0 bases respectively, with 8 bases between them. Germline V CDR1 and CDR2: LGHNT, FRNRAP. This CDR3 contains 15 residues. This CDR3 reads CASGLMADSGNTIYF. The CDR3 DNA reads TGTGCTAGTGGTTTGATGGCGGACTCTGGAAACACCATATATTTT.

This clone is a singleton in its sample. The V call is TRBV5-4, the J call TRBJ1-4; 9 bases are shared with TRBD1. V shed 5 bases, J shed 7 bases, and the junction held 9 bases outside the gene matches. CDR1 is SGHNT and CDR2 is YYREEE in the germline V gene (reference sequence). The CDR3 sequence is 15 residues long. CDR3: CASSFTGGRSEKLFF. The CDR3 DNA follows: TGTGCCAGCAGTTTTACAGGGGGCAGGAGTGAAAAACTGTTTTTT.

Here the CDR3 DNA reads TGTGCCAGCAGTGGGACAGGGGGCTCGGATACGCAGTATTTT. This translates into CASSGTGGSDTQYF. The genes are TRBV7-3 and TRBJ2-3; TRBD1 agrees at 12 bases. This CDR3 is 14 amino acids long. Germline assignment: CDR1 SGHTA and CDR2 FQGTGA. J gave up 6 bases and V 6 bases, and 4 bases lay outside the gene matches.

Points on this clone: Other DNA sequences in the sample encode the same CDR3. The chain carries TRBV5-1 and TRBJ2-5; possible D gene TRBD2, 6 bases. V lost 0 bases, J lost 4 bases, and 7 bases lay in between. The germline CDR1 and CDR2 sequences are SGHRS and YFSETQ. The CDR3 is 13 amino acids. For the CDR3, the DNA is TGCGCCAGCAGCTTGGGGGGAGGAGAGACCCAGTACTTC. Translation: CASSLGGGETQYF.

The genes are TRBV19 and TRBJ2-2; 7 bases agree with TRBD1. V was clipped by 3 bases and J by 0 bases; unmatched bases: 1. Germline CDR1 LNHDA, CDR2 SQIVND (reference sequence). The CDR3 contains 15 residues. The CDR3 region has the DNA TGTGCCAGTAGTATCGGACAGGCGAACACCGGGGAGCTGTTTTTT. It translates to CASSIGQANTGELFF. The whole variable domain, remainder taken from reference TRBV19 and TRBJ2-2, is DGGITQSPKYLFRKEGQNVTLSCEQNLNHDAMYWYRQDPGQGLRLIYYSQIVNDFQKGDIAEGYSVSREKKESFPLTVTSAQKNPTAFYLCASSIGQANTGELFFGEGSRLTVL.

This CDR3 reads CASSQLLAGVSNEQFF. For the CDR3, the DNA is TGTGCCAGCAGCCAGCTACTAGCGGGAGTATCAAATGAGCAGTTCTTC. The chain employs TRBV3-1 (or the pseudogene TRBV3-2) and TRBJ2-1; 11 bases align to TRBD2. The CDR3 runs 16 residues. CDR1 is LGHDT, CDR2 YNNKEL, per germline (reference sequence). V shed 3 bases, J shed 7 bases, and the junction held 8 bases outside the gene matches.

The chain is built from TRBV19 and TRBJ1-3; D not certain. CDR3 length: 12 amino acids. Germline values: CDR1 LNHDA, CDR2 SQIVND (reference sequence). The V gene lost 5 bases and the J gene lost 4 bases, with 6 bases spanning the gap. Written as DNA, the CDR3 is TGTGCCAGTAGTTCTATGGGAAACACCATATATTTT. Translation: CASSSMGNTIYF.

The rearrangement links TRBV2 to TRBJ1-5; no clear D gene. The CDR3 contains 14 residues. CDR1 is SNHLY and CDR2 is FYNNEI in the germline V gene. V was pared by 2 bases and J by 5 bases, with 10 bases between. The DNA for the CDR3 is TGTGCCAGCAGTGAAAGGCAGGCCGATCAGCCCCAGCATTTT. It codes for CASSERQADQPQHF.

The gene calls are TRBV19 and TRBJ2-1; the D is unclear. Trimming left V 5 bases short and J 0 bases short, with 8 bases between. The V gene's germline CDR1 is LNHDA and CDR2 SQIVND (reference sequence). CDR3 length equals 14 residues. CDR3 in amino acids: CASSPMSSYNEQFF. CDR3 nucleotide sequence: TGTGCCAGTAGTCCGATGAGCTCCTACAATGAGCAGTTCTTC. The whole variable domain, remainder taken from reference TRBV19 and TRBJ2-1, is DGGITQSPKYLFRKEGQNVTLSCEQNLNHDAMYWYRQDPGQGLRLIYYSQIVNDFQKGDIAEGYSVSREKKESFPLTVTSAQKNPTAFYLCASSPMSSYNEQFFGPGTRLTVL.

This chain links TRBV3-1 (or the pseudogene TRBV3-2) with TRBJ1-1; 7 bases fit TRBD1. Germline CDR1 reads LGHDT; CDR2 reads YNNKEL (reference sequence). The CDR3 has 13 residues. V shed 4 bases, J shed 4 bases, and the junction held 3 bases outside the gene matches. DNA for the CDR3: TGTGCCAGCAGCCTTGACAGGGCCACTGAAGCTTTCTTT. It is translated as CASSLDRATEAFF.

About this clone: Because the CDR3's place on the DNA is in doubt, the DNA is left out and the CDR3 is given as listed by TCRdb. J is TRBJ1-3 and V is TRBV19; the table's TRBD1 call for D was not verified on the DNA. Per the germline V gene, CDR1 is LNHDA and CDR2 is SQIVND (reference sequence). The CDR3 contains 16 residues when both ends are counted. This chain's CDR3 is CASSISGQGAGNTIYF.

The chain has TRBV19 and TRBJ2-5; 7 nucleotides line up with TRBD1. With 1 base clipped from V and 0 bases from J, the junction kept 5 bases outside the gene matches. The CDR3 loop spans 16 amino acids. CDR1 is LNHDA, CDR2 SQIVND, per germline (reference sequence). CDR3 region: CASSIVLQGHQETQYF. CDR3 sequence (DNA): TGTGCCAGTAGTATAGTTCTACAGGGGCACCAAGAGACCCAGTACTTC. Supplemented by reference TRBV19 and TRBJ2-5, the full variable domain reads DGGITQSPKYLFRKEGQNVTLSCEQNLNHDAMYWYRQDPGQGLRLIYYSQIVNDFQKGDIAEGYSVSREKKESFPLTVTSAQKNPTAFYLCASSIVLQGHQETQYFGPGTRLLVL.

The J gene is TRBJ2-1, the V gene TRBV5-4; 8 bases agree with TRBD2. CDR1 SGHNT and CDR2 YYREEE come from the germline V gene (reference sequence). This CDR3 has 13 residues. J gave up 6 bases and V 4 bases, and 3 bases lay outside the gene matches. CDR3 bases: TGTGCCAGCAGCGGGGGGACTAGCAATGAGCAGTTCTTC. Residues: CASSGGTSNEQFF.

The J gene is TRBJ1-5, the V gene TRBV12-5; the D gene is possibly TRBD1 (5 bases). Germline-derived CDR1 and CDR2 are LGHNT and FRNRAP. The CDR3 contains 15 residues. V dropped 1 base and J dropped 3 bases, with 10 bases sitting between them. This chain's CDR3 is CASGLGGGANQPQHF. In DNA, the CDR3 is TGTGCTAGTGGTTTGGGGGGAGGGGCCAATCAGCCCCAGCATTTT.

The chain employs TRBV12-3 or TRBV12-4 and TRBJ2-3; D perhaps matches TRBD2 (5 bases). V gave up 6 bases and J gave up 6 bases, with 10 bases separating them. This CDR3 has 12 amino acids. The CDR3 DNA sequence: TGTGCCAGCAGCCAAGCTAGCGATACGCAGTATTTT. Its translation is CASSQASDTQYF.

The chain is built from TRBV7-6 and TRBJ1-1; D is perhaps TRBD1 (6 bases). V gave up 2 bases and J gave up 5 bases, with 18 bases separating them. CDR1 and CDR2 (germline): SGHVS, FNYEAQ. CDR3 length: 16 amino acids. This CDR3 reads CASSLMGQGTGTEAFF. The DNA for the CDR3 is TGTGCCAGCAGCTTAATGGGGCAGGGGACGGGAACTGAAGCTTTCTTT.

The chain is built from TRBV9 and TRBJ2-3; 14 nucleotides match TRBD2. Germline CDR1 SGDLS, CDR2 YYNGEE. The CDR3 extends over 16 amino acids. J was trimmed by 5 bases and V by 3 bases; bases with no gene match: 5. CDR3 in amino acids: CASSGTSGGRIDTQYF. The CDR3 DNA follows: TGTGCCAGCAGCGGGACTAGCGGGGGGAGGATAGATACGCAGTATTTT.

V usage is TRBV30 and J usage is TRBJ2-3, with D perhaps TRBD1 (5 bases). Germline V gene sequence: CDR1 GTSNPN, CDR2 SVGIG (reference sequence). The V and J ends lost 0 bases and 3 bases respectively, with 10 bases between them. The CDR3 totals 14 residues. Here the CDR3 reads CAWSVGQGTDTQYF. The CDR3 coding sequence is TGTGCCTGGAGTGTGGGGCAGGGAACAGATACGCAGTATTTT.

This clone was detected only once. This chain connects TRBV19 to TRBJ1-2, with D uncertain. The CDR3 is 13 residues long. Per the germline V gene, CDR1 is LNHDA and CDR2 is SQIVND (reference sequence). V dropped 5 bases and J dropped 2 bases, with 9 bases sitting between them. The CDR3 reads CASSRVENYGYTF. For the CDR3, the DNA is TGTGCCAGTAGTCGAGTGGAGAACTATGGCTACACCTTC.

This chain links TRBV5-4 with TRBJ2-2, with TRBD1 matching over 7 bases. CDR3 length: 15 amino acids. V lost 5 bases to trimming and J lost 2 bases; unmatched junction nucleotides: 6. Germline V gene lookup returns CDR1 SGHNT and CDR2 YYREEE (reference sequence). The CDR3, as DNA: TGTGCCAGCAGTCTCCGGGACAGAAACACCGGGGAGCTGTTTTTT. Amino acid sequence: CASSLRDRNTGELFF.

The CDR3 sequence: CASSLSRRVHNEQFF. CDR3 coding DNA: TGTGCCAGCAGCTTGAGCCGACGGGTCCACAATGAGCAGTTCTTC. The chain combines TRBV5-8 with TRBJ2-1; D is unresolved. CDR1 is SGHTS, CDR2 YDEGEE, per germline. Trimming left V 1 base short and J 5 bases short, with 13 bases between. The CDR3 length is 15 residues.

This sequence joins TRBV5-6 and TRBJ1-2; the match to TRBD1 covers 9 bases. The CDR3 is made up of 14 amino acids. V lost 3 bases, J lost 4 bases, and 4 bases stayed unmatched. CDR1 is SGHDT, CDR2 YYEEEE, per germline. CDR3 DNA: TGTGCCAGCAGCTGGGGACAGGGTGGCTATGGCTACACCTTC. Translating gives CASSWGQGGYGYTF.